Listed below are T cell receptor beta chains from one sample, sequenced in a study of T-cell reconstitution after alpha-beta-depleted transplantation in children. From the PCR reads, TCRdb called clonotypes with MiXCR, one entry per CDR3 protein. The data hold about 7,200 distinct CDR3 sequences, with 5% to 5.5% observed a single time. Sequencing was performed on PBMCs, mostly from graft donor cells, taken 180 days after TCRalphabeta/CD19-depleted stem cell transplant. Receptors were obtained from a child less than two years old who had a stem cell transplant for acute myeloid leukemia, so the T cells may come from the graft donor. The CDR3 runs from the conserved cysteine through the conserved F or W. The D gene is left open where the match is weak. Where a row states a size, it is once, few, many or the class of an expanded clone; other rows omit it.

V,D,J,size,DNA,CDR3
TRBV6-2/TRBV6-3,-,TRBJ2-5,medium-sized,TGTGCCAGCAGTCGGGGAATGGGCCAAGAGACCCAGTACTTC,CASSRGMGQETQYF
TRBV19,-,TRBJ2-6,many,TGTGCCAGTAGTATATCTGAGCGGGTCAGCTCTGGGGCCAACGTCCTGACTTTC,CASSISERVSSGANVLTF
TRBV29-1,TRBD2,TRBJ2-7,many,TGCAGCGTTGATGTCCTAGCGGGAGGAATGTACGAGCAGTACTTC,CSVDVLAGGMYEQYF
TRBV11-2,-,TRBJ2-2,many,TGTGCCAGCAGCTTACGAAGGCTAGGACAGTCGGGGGGCAAGAACACCGGGGAGCTGTTTTTT,CASSLRRLGQSGGKNTGELFF
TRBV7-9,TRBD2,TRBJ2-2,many,TGTGCCAGCAGCAGTAGCGGGCGCACCGGGGAGCTGTTTTTT,CASSSSGRTGELFF
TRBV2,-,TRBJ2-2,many,TGTGCCAGCAGTGGTAGGGGCGTGGACACCGGGGAGCTGTTTTTT,CASSGRGVDTGELFF
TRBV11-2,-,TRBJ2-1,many,TGTGCCAGCAGCCCGGGGGTGGGGGAGCAGTTCTTC,CASSPGVGEQFF
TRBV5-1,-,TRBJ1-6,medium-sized,TGCGCCAGCAGCTTGGGGGAGAGCTCCTATAATTCACCCCTCCACTTT,CASSLGESSYNSPLHF
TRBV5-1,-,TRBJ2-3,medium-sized,TGCGCCAGCAGCCCCGGGGGAACAACCGCAGATACGCAGTATTTT,CASSPGGTTADTQYF
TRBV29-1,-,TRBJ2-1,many,TGCAGCGTTGAAGAAGAGTTGAGCAATGAGCAGTTCTTC,CSVEEELSNEQFF
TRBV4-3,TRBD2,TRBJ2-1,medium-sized,TGCGCCAGCAGCCAAGTGATAGCGGGAGGGTATGAGCAGTTCTTC,CASSQVIAGGYEQFF
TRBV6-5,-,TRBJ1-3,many,TGTGCCAGCAAAGAGGCAGGCACTGGAAACACCATATATTTT,CASKEAGTGNTIYF
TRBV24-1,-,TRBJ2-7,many,TGTGCCACCAGTGATTTGAGCGAGCAGTACTTC,CATSDLSEQYF
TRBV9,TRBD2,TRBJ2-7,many,TGTGCCAGCAGCGTCCCCGTGGGAGGGCAAGCCTACGAGCAGTACTTC,CASSVPVGGQAYEQYF
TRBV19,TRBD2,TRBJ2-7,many,TGTGCCAGTGGGACTAGCGGGACACATTACGAGCAGTACTTC,CASGTSGTHYEQYF
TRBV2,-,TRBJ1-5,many,TGTGCCCGCTCGGACACCCATAGCAATCAGCCCCAGCATTTT,CARSDTHSNQPQHF
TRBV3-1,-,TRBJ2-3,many,TGTGCCAGCAGCCAAGTAACGGGGGTTGTGCCAGATACGCAGTATTTT,CASSQVTGVVPDTQYF
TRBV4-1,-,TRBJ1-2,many,TGCGCCAGCAGCCGAAGTCACAGGGATGGCTACACCTTC,CASSRSHRDGYTF
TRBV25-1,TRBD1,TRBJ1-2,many,TGTGCCAGCAGGTCGGACAGGGGGCACTATGGCTACACCTTC,CASRSDRGHYGYTF
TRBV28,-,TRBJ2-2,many,TGTGCCAGCAGTTTGATATCGGACTCTCCCGGGGAGCTGTTTTTT,CASSLISDSPGELFF
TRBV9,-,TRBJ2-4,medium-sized,TGTGCCAGCAGCTCGGTGCTCGAGTCAAACATTCAGTACTTC,CASSSVLESNIQYF
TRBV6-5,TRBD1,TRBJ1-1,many,TGTGCCAGCAGCCGGGACAGCCTAGGCACTGAAGCTTTCTTT,CASSRDSLGTEAFF
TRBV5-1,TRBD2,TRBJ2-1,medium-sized,TGCGCCAGCAGTCCCTACCCGGGACTAGCGGAGGATGAGCAGTTCTTC,CASSPYPGLAEDEQFF
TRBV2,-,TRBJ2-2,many,TGTGCCAGCAGTGTTCGTCCCGCCGGATCTGGGGAGCTGTTTTTT,CASSVRPAGSGELFF
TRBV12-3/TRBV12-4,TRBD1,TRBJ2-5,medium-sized,TGTGCCAGCAGTGAACAGGGGGAGACCCAGTACTTC,CASSEQGETQYF
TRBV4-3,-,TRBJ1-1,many,TGCGCCAGCAGCCAAGATCTGGGGGCTGAAGCTTTCTTT,CASSQDLGAEAFF
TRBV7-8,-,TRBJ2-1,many,TGTGCCAGCAGCCCTTATCTCCAGAGAAATGGGGTCAATGAGCAGTTCTTC,CASSPYLQRNGVNEQFF
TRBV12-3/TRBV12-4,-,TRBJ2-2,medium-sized,TGTGCCAGCAGTCCCCAAAATTTCCCCGGGGAGCTGTTTTTT,CASSPQNFPGELFF
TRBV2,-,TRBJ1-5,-,TGTGCCAGCCGCCGGGGGTCTAGGGGCAATCAGCCCCAGCATTTT,CASRRGSRGNQPQHF
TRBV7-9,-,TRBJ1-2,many,TGTGCCAGCAGCCCGCCGACAGTTAACTATGGCTACACCTTC,CASSPPTVNYGYTF
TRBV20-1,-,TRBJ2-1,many,TGCAGTGCTAGAGATGTGGACTCCCCCTACAATGAGCAGTTCTTC,CSARDVDSPYNEQFF
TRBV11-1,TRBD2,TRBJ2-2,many,TGTGCCAGCAGTAGCGGGATAAACACCGGGGAGCTGTTTTTT,CASSSGINTGELFF
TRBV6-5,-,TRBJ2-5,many,TGTGCCAGCAGTTACTCGTCCAGCTCCGAGGGGACCCAGTACTTC,CASSYSSSSEGTQYF
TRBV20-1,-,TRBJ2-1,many,TGCAGCCCTACCACGGGACTTTACGATGAGCAGTTCTTC,CSPTTGLYDEQFF
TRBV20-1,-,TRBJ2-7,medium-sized,TGCAGTGCTAGCGACGTGATGACTTCACCCTACGAGCAGTACTTC,CSASDVMTSPYEQYF
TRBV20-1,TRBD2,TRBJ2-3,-,TGCAGTGGCCAGGTCCCGGGACTAGCGGGATATGGCACAGATACGCAGTATTTT,CSGQVPGLAGYGTDTQYF
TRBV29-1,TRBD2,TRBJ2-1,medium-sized,TGCAGCGTTAGCGAGACTAGCGGGAATGAGCAGTTCTTC,CSVSETSGNEQFF
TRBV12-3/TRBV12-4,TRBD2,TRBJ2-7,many,TGTGCCAGCAGTTTGACTAGCGGGAGTTACGAGCAGTACTTC,CASSLTSGSYEQYF
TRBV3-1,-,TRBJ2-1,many,TGTGCCAGCAGCCAGGGACACCGGTACAATGAGCAGTTCTTC,CASSQGHRYNEQFF
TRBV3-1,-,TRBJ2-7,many,TGTGCCAGCAGCCAATTTTCCGAGCAGTACTTC,CASSQFSEQYF
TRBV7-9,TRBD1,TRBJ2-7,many,TGTGCCAGCAGCGATACCGGGACAGGTGCCTACGAGCAGTACTTC,CASSDTGTGAYEQYF
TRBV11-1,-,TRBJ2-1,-,TGTGCCAGCAGCTCGGCCGGCCTTGTATACAATGAGCAGTTCTTC,CASSSAGLVYNEQFF
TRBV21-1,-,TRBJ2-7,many,TGTGCCAGCAGCAACCTCAAGGGACAGGGGTACTACGAGCAGTACTTC,CASSNLKGQGYYEQYF
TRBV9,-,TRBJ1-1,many,TGTGCCAGCAGCGTCCCCCCCACATGGGACACTGAAGCTTTCTTT,CASSVPPTWDTEAFF
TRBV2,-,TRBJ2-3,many,TGTGCCAGCAGTGAGGCGGGATCCGGAGATACGCAGTATTTT,CASSEAGSGDTQYF